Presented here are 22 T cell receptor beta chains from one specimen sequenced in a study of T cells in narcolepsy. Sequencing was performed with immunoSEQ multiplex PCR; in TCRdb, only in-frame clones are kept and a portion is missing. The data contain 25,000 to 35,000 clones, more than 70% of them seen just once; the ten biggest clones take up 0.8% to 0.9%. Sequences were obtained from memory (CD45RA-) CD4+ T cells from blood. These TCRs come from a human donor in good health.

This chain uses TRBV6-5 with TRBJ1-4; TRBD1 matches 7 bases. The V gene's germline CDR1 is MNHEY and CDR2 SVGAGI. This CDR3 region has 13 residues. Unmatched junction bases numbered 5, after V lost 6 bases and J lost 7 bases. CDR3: CASSDGTAEKLFF. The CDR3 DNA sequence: TGTGCCAGCAGCGACGGGACAGCTGAAAAACTGTTTTTT.

CDR3 loop: CASSLPSSGANVLTF. CDR3 coding DNA: TGTGCCAGCAGTTTACCGAGCTCTGGGGCCAACGTCCTGACTTTC. This rearrangement joins TRBV28 to TRBJ2-6; D not resolved. Trimming took off 2 bases at V and 0 bases at J, with 5 bases between the two ends. This CDR3 is 15 amino acids long. The germline gives CDR1 MDHEN, CDR2 SYDVKM.

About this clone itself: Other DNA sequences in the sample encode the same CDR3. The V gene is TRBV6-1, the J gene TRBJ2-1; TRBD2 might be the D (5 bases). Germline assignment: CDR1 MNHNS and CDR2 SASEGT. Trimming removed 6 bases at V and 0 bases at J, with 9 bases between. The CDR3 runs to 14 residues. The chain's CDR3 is CASSSDYSYNEQFF. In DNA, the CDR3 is TGTGCCAGCAGCTCAGACTACTCCTACAATGAGCAGTTCTTC.

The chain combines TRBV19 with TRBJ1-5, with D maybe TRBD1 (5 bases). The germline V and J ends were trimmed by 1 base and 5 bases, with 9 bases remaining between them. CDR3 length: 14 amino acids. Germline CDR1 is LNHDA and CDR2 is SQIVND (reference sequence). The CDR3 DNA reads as TGTGCCAGTAGTATAGCGGGGCGGGATCAGCCCCAGCATTTT. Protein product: CASSIAGRDQPQHF.

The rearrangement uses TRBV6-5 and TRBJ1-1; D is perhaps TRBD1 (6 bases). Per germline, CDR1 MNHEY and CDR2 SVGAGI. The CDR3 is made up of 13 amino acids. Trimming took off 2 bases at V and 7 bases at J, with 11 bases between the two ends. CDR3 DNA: TGTGCCAGCAGTTACGGTCAGGGGTTTGAAGCTTTCTTT. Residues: CASSYGQGFEAFF.

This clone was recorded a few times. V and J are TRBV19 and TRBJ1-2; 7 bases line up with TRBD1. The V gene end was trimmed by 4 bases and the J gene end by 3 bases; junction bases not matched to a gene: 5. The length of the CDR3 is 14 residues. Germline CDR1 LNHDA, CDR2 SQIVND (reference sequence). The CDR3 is CASSSIDRDYGYTF. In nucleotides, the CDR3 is TGTGCCAGTAGTAGTATTGACAGGGACTATGGCTACACCTTC.

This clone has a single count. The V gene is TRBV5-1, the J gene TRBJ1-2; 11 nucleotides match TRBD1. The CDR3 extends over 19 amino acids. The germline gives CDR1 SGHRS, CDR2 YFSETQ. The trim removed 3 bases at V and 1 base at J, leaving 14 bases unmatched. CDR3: CASSSPGQGGKLDNYGYTF. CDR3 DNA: TGCGCCAGCAGCTCCCCGGGACAGGGGGGGAAGCTTGATAACTATGGCTACACCTTC.

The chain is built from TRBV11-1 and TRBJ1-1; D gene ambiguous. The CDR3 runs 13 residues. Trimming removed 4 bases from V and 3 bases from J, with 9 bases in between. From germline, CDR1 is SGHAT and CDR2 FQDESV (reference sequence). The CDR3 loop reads CASSSRTYTEAFF. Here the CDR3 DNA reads TGTGCCAGCAGCTCGCGAACTTACACTGAAGCTTTCTTT.

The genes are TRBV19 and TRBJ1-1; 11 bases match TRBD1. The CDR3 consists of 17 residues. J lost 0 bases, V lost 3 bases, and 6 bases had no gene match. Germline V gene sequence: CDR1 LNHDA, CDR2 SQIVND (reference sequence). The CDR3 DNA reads TGTGCCAGTAGTATCAGGGACAGGGGGGCCATGAACACTGAAGCTTTCTTT. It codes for CASSIRDRGAMNTEAFF.

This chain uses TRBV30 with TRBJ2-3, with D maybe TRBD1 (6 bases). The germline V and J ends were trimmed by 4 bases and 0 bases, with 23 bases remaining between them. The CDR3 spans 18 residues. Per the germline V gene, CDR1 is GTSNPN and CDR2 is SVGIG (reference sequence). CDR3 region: CAWNPPRGYRFSTDTQYF. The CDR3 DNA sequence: TGTGCCTGGAACCCCCCCAGGGGTTATCGTTTTAGCACAGATACGCAGTATTTT.

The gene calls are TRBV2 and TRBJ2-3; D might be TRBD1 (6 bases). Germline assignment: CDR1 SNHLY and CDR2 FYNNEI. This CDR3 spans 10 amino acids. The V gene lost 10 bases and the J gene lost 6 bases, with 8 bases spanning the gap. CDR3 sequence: CAKGGDTQYF. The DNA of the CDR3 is TGTGCCAAAGGGGGTGATACGCAGTATTTT.

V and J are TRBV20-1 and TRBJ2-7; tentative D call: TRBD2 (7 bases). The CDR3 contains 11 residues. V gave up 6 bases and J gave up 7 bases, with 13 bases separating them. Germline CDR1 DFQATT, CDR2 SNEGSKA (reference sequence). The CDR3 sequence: CSAPGRGEQYF. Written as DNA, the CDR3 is TGCAGTGCCCCGGGGAGGGGGGAGCAGTACTTC.

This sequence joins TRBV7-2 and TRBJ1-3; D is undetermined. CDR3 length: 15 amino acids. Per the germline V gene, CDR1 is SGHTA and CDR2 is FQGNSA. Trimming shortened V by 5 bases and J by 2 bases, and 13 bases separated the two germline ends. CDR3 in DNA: TGTGCCAGCAGCCCTGCGGCCGGGCCTGGAAACACCATATATTTT. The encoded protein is CASSPAAGPGNTIYF.

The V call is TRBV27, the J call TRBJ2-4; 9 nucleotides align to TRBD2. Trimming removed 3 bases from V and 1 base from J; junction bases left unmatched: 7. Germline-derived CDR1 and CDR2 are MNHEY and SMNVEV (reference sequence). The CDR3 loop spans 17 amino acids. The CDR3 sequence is CASSFGGGAGAKNIQYF. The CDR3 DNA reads TGTGCCAGCAGTTTTGGCGGGGGGGCAGGGGCCAAAAACATTCAGTACTTC.

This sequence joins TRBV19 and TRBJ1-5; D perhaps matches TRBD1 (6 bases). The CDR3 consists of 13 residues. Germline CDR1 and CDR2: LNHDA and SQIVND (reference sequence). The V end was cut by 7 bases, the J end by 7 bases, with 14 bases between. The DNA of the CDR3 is TGTGCCAGTACAGGACAGCTGGGGCAGCCCCAGCATTTT. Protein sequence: CASTGQLGQPQHF.

DNA of the CDR3: TGTGCCAGCTCACCATCTAGCGGACCGTACCAAGAGACCCAGTACTTC. Protein sequence: CASSPSSGPYQETQYF. The chain uses TRBV18 and TRBJ2-5; 7 nucleotides align to TRBD2. This CDR3 comprises 16 residues. Trimming removed 2 bases from V and 0 bases from J; junction bases left unmatched: 6. The germline gives CDR1 KGHSH, CDR2 LQKENI.

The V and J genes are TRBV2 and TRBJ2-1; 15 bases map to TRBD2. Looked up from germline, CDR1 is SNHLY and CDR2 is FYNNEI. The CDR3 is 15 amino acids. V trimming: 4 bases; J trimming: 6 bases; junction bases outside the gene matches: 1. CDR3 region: CASSGGLAGGNEQFF. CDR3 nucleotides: TGTGCCAGCAGTGGGGGACTAGCGGGGGGCAATGAGCAGTTCTTC.

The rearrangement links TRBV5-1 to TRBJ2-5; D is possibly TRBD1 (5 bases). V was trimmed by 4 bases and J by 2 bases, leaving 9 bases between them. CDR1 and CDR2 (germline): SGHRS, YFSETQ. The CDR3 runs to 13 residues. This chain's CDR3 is CASSTRVQETQYF. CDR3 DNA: TGCGCCAGCAGCACCAGGGTGCAAGAGACCCAGTACTTC.

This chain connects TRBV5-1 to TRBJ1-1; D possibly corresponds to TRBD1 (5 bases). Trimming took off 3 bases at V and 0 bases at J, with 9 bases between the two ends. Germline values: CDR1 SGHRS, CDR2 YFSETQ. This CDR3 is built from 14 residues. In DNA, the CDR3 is TGCGCCAGCAGCTCGGACATACTGAACACTGAAGCTTTCTTT. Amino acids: CASSSDILNTEAFF.

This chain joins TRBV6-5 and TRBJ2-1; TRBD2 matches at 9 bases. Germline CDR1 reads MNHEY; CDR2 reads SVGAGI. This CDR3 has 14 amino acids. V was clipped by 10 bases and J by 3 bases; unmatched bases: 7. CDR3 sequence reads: CATRLAGDYNEQFF. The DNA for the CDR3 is TGTGCCACCAGATTAGCGGGGGACTACAATGAGCAGTTCTTC.

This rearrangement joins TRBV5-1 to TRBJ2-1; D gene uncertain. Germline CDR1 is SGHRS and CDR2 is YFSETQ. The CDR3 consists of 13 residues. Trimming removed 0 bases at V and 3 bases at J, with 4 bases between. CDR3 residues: CASSLGGYNEQFF. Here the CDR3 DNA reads TGCGCCAGCAGCTTGGGGGGCTACAATGAGCAGTTCTTC.

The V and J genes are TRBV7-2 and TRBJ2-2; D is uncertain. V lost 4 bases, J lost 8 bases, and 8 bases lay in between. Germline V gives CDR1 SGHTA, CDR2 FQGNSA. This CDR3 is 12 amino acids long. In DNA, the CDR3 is TGTGCCAGCAGCTCTCGCCTGGGGGAGCTGTTTTTT. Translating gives CASSSRLGELFF.